A single sample gave rise to the 7 T cell receptor beta chains below, sequenced in a study of T cells in Graves' hyperthyroidism and ophthalmopathy. Using RNA transcripts as the source, TCR beta CDR3 regions were amplified. TCR CDR3 underwent first-round RT-PCR with the HTBI primer set. TCRdb used MiXCR to reprocess the multiplex PCR reads, holding one entry per CDR3 protein. The table has some 770,000 distinct CDR3 sequences, approximately 16% seen once. The sequenced sample was blood. Receptor source: a man younger than 35 with Graves' hyperthyroidism.

This clonotype was recorded many times. The V gene is TRBV7-8, the J gene TRBJ2-7; D possibly corresponds to TRBD2 (5 bases). The CDR3 covers 14 residues. V was clipped by 5 bases and J by 9 bases, with 20 bases between them. CDR1 is SGHVS, CDR2 FQNEAQ, per germline. The CDR3 is CASSTPEDPSGQYF. The CDR3 region has the DNA TGTGCCAGCAGCACCCCGGAGGACCCCTCGGGGCAGTACTTC.

This clonotype came up many times. V usage is TRBV6-1 and J usage is TRBJ2-1; 10 bases align to TRBD2. The CDR3 runs 14 residues. J lost 2 bases, V lost 6 bases, and 1 base had no gene match. From germline, CDR1 is MNHNS and CDR2 SASEGT. The chain's CDR3 is CASRGTSAYNEQFF. The CDR3 nucleotides read TGTGCCAGCAGAGGGACTAGCGCCTACAATGAGCAGTTCTTC.

This chain uses TRBV24-1 with TRBJ2-3, with a tentative D call TRBD1 (6 bases). Per germline, CDR1 KGHDR and CDR2 SFDVKD. Trimming removed 5 bases at V and 4 bases at J, with 18 bases between. The CDR3 contains 16 residues. The CDR3, as DNA: TGTGCCACCAGTGCCGCTGACAGGCGAGATGCAGATACGCAGTATTTT. It translates to CATSAADRRDADTQYF.

This clonotype was detected only a few times. This chain connects TRBV5-1 to TRBJ2-1; 9 nucleotides align to TRBD2. Germline CDR1 SGHRS, CDR2 YFSETQ. The CDR3 has 16 residues. The V and J ends lost 1 base and 4 bases, in that order; junction bases with no gene match: 6. The DNA of the CDR3 is TGCGCCAGCAGCTTGTCTTGGACTAGCGCTTACAATGAGCAGTTCTTC. This encodes CASSLSWTSAYNEQFF.

This clonotype was detected a few times. The chain recombines TRBV9 with TRBJ2-7; possibly TRBD2 for D (5 bases). Germline CDR1 is SGDLS and CDR2 is YYNGEE. This CDR3 is 14 amino acids long. Trimming removed 0 bases at V and 4 bases at J, with 11 bases between. The CDR3 sequence: CASSVGGQAYEQYF. The CDR3 coding sequence is TGTGCCAGCAGCGTAGGAGGGCAGGCTTACGAGCAGTACTTC.

The V gene is TRBV29-1, the J gene TRBJ2-1, with 7 positions matching TRBD1. The trim removed 2 bases at V and 6 bases at J, leaving 1 base unmatched. The CDR3 contains 12 residues. Germline CDR1 and CDR2: SQVTM and ANQGSEA. CDR3 amino acids: CSVERTGNEQFF. The DNA of the CDR3 is TGCAGCGTTGAACGGACAGGCAATGAGCAGTTCTTC.

This clonotype occurred many times. This chain connects TRBV20-1 to TRBJ1-1; D not resolved. Germline V gene lookup returns CDR1 DFQATT and CDR2 SNEGSKA (reference sequence). V was shortened by 0 bases and J by 6 bases, with 11 bases between the two germline ends. The CDR3 totals 13 residues. The CDR3 region has the DNA TGCAGTGCTAGAGATCGGAGGGCCTCTGAAGCTTTCTTT. Translated: CSARDRRASEAFF.